Each of the 25 T cell receptor beta chains below was sequenced from the same sample in a study of blood T cell repertoires in COVID-19. Method: immunoSEQ multiplex PCR; TCRdb's copy keeps in-frame clones and lacks some. The sample yields fewer than 150,000 clones, about 86% seen once. What was sequenced was peripheral blood. Source of these receptors: a human donor in a cohort sampled during active COVID-19.

The chain is built from TRBV2 and TRBJ1-5; tentatively, D is TRBD1 (6 bases). The CDR3 runs to 19 residues. V lost 5 bases and J lost 0, with 23 bases in between. CDR1 is SNHLY and CDR2 is FYNNEI in the germline V gene. The CDR3 DNA reads TGTGCCAGCAGTAGAGGTCTCCGGGAACAGGGATATAGCAATCAGCCCCAGCATTTT. This gives the protein CASSRGLREQGYSNQPQHF. The full variable domain, its missing parts supplied by reference TRBV2 and TRBJ1-5, is EPEVTQTPSHQVTQMGQEVILRCVPISNHLYFYWYRQILGQKVEFLVSFYNNEISEKSEIFDDQFSVERPDGSNFTLKIRSTKLEDSAMYFCASSRGLREQGYSNQPQHFGDGTRLSIL.

Only a few counts were recorded for this clone. CDR3 DNA sequence: TGTGCCAGCAGCCCCGCAGGCCAAAAACTAGAGGCGGGCTACACCTTC. Translation gives CASSPAGQKLEAGYTF. This chain links TRBV6-7 with TRBJ1-2; no reliable D call. TRBV6-7 has ORF status, its function being uncertain. The CDR3 is made up of 16 amino acids. Between the trimmed V and J ends, which lost 6 bases and 8 bases, there was a span of 25 bases.

The chain has TRBV28 and TRBJ2-7; 7 bases map to TRBD1. V was pared by 6 bases and J by 6 bases, with 8 bases of the junction left unmatched. The CDR3 runs to 13 residues. The germline CDR1 and CDR2 sequences are MDHEN and SYDVKM. CDR3 nucleotide sequence: TGTGCCAGCAGATCACAGGGGCCGCGCGAGCAGTACTTC. Its protein product is CASRSQGPREQYF.

The rearrangement joins TRBV3-1 (or the pseudogene TRBV3-2) to TRBJ2-7, with D perhaps matching TRBD1 (5 bases). Germline assignment: CDR1 LGHDT and CDR2 YNNKEL (reference sequence). The length of the CDR3 is 15 residues. V lost 0 bases and J lost 4, with 13 bases in between. The CDR3 spells CASSQDPGHTYEQYF. CDR3 sequence (DNA): TGTGCCAGCAGCCAAGATCCCGGACATACTTACGAGCAGTACTTC.

The chain employs TRBV19 and TRBJ2-2, with 9 bases that match TRBD2. The CDR3 is made up of 20 amino acids. Germline trimming cut 4 bases from V and 6 bases from J; bases unmatched to any gene: 21. Germline lookup yields CDR1 LNHDA and CDR2 SQIVND (reference sequence). In nucleotides, the CDR3 is TGTGCCAGTAGTAGGGGCCGCGGGAGCGGGGGGCTTGAAGTCGCCGGGGAGCTGTTTTTT. It is translated as CASSRGRGSGGLEVAGELFF.

The chain uses TRBV12-5 and TRBJ1-5, with D hard to call. CDR1 and CDR2 from the germline V gene are LGHNT and FRNRAP. This CDR3 is 16 amino acids long. Between the trimmed V and J ends, which lost 7 bases and 2 bases, there was a span of 18 bases. The CDR3 is CASVSNRFGGNQPQHF. Written as DNA, the CDR3 is TGTGCTAGTGTCTCCAACCGCTTCGGAGGCAATCAGCCCCAGCATTTT.

This clone was counted only a few times. This chain joins TRBV7-9 and TRBJ1-5; possible D gene TRBD1, 6 bases. CDR3 length equals 15 residues. Trimming took off 5 bases at V and 1 base at J, with 12 bases between the two ends. Germline-derived CDR1 and CDR2 are SEHNR and FQNEAQ (reference sequence). The CDR3 loop reads CASSQGIISNQPQHF. The CDR3 DNA is TGTGCCAGCAGCCAGGGGATAATAAGCAATCAGCCCCAGCATTTT.

The sample holds one count of this clone. J is TRBJ1-4 and V is TRBV10-3; TRBD1 matches at 8 bases. V shed 5 bases, J shed 5 bases, and the junction held 1 base outside the gene matches. The V gene's germline CDR1 is ENHRY and CDR2 SYGVKD. The CDR3 is made up of 13 amino acids. CDR3 sequence reads: CAISRQGNEKLFF. The CDR3 DNA sequence: TGTGCCATCAGTCGACAGGGGAATGAAAAACTGTTTTTT.

Worth noting for this clone: One end of the junction does not line up with germline, which may come from a read error. V is TRBV6-1 and J is TRBJ2-1; 11 positions agree with TRBD2. Germline V gene data show CDR1 as MNHNS and CDR2 as SASEGT. This CDR3 contains 12 residues. The CDR3 DNA reads as TGTGCCAGCCGTGAATTAGCGGGGGGGGTCTTCTTC. This gives the protein CASRELAGGVFF.

On this clone: One end of the junction varies from germline; a read error may be responsible. The chain couples TRBV12-3 or TRBV12-4 to TRBJ2-7; D is unresolved. This CDR3 has 12 amino acids. The CDR3 spells CASSSGLYGQYF. The CDR3 DNA is TGTGCCAGCAGTTCAGGCCTGTACGGGCAGTACTTC.

The chain has TRBV3-1 (or the pseudogene TRBV3-2) and TRBJ1-4, with 9 bases matching TRBD1. Germline loops: CDR1 LGHDT, CDR2 YNNKEL (reference sequence). The CDR3 consists of 16 residues. V lost 4 bases, J lost 4 bases, and 7 bases stayed unmatched. CDR3 region: CASSRDRDLGNEKLFF. For the CDR3, the DNA is TGTGCCAGCAGCCGGGACAGGGACTTAGGTAATGAAAAACTGTTTTTT.

J is TRBJ2-5 and V is TRBV24-1; D gene uncertain. The CDR3 spans 12 residues. Looked up from germline, CDR1 is KGHDR and CDR2 is SFDVKD. V was cut by 5 bases and J by 6 bases, with 9 bases left in between. CDR3 sequence: CATSVGGQTQYF. The CDR3 DNA is TGTGCCACCAGTGTAGGCGGCCAGACCCAGTACTTC.

This rearrangement joins TRBV5-6 to TRBJ1-5, with 9 nucleotides matching TRBD1. Unmatched junction bases numbered 11, after V lost 4 bases and J lost 0 bases. The CDR3 has 18 residues. Germline V CDR1 and CDR2: SGHDT, YYEEEE. The CDR3, as DNA: TGTGCCAGCAGCGCAACCGGGACAGGGCGGTATAGCAATCAGCCCCAGCATTTT. Protein: CASSATGTGRYSNQPQHF. Drawing the rest from reference TRBV5-6 and TRBJ1-5, the complete variable domain is DAGVTQSPTHLIKTRGQQVTLRCSPKSGHDTVSWYQQALGQGPQFIFQYYEEEERQRGNFPDRFSGHQFPNYSSELNVNALLLGDSALYLCASSATGTGRYSNQPQHFGDGTRLSIL.

The chain is built from TRBV4-2 and TRBJ2-2, with D hard to call. Trimming removed 0 bases at V and 6 bases at J, with 17 bases between. The CDR3 is made up of 17 amino acids. Germline V lookup: CDR1 LGHNA, CDR2 YNFKEQ. In nucleotides, the CDR3 is TGTGCCAGCAGCCAAGAGGGCGATCTCCCTTATTCCGGGGAGCTGTTTTTT. Amino acids: CASSQEGDLPYSGELFF.

This clone was counted a single time. The V gene is TRBV11-2, the J gene TRBJ2-3; D is undetermined. The CDR3 has 16 amino acids. Trimming cost V 1 base and J 0 bases, with 11 bases left between them. Germline assignment: CDR1 SGHAT and CDR2 FQNNGV. The CDR3 region has the DNA TGTGCCAGCAGCTTAGTGGCTTTCCCTAGCACAGATACGCAGTATTTT. Its translation: CASSLVAFPSTDTQYF.

This clone was seen a handful of times. V and J are TRBV3-1 (or the pseudogene TRBV3-2) and TRBJ2-5; the match to TRBD2 covers 10 bases. The V and J ends lost 0 bases and 2 bases, in that order; junction bases with no gene match: 6. Germline-derived CDR1 and CDR2 are LGHDT and YNNKEL (reference sequence). This CDR3 has 17 amino acids. In DNA form, the CDR3 reads TGTGCCAGCAGCCAAGATAGGGAGCGGGGGGGACAAGAGACCCAGTACTTC. Translation: CASSQDRERGGQETQYF.

The V and J genes are TRBV3-1 (or the pseudogene TRBV3-2) and TRBJ1-5, with D unresolved. This CDR3 spans 14 amino acids. The germline gives CDR1 LGHDT, CDR2 YNNKEL (reference sequence). The V and J ends lost 0 bases and 7 bases respectively, with 10 bases between them. The CDR3 protein is CASSQEGLRQPQHF. The DNA for the CDR3 is TGTGCCAGCAGCCAAGAGGGCCTAAGGCAGCCCCAGCATTTT.

This clone was counted between two and nine times. The J gene is TRBJ2-1, the V gene TRBV29-1; no definite D call. In germline, CDR1 is SQVTM, CDR2 ANQGSEA. CDR3 size: 11 residues. V dropped 4 bases and J dropped 4 bases, with 5 bases sitting between them. This CDR3 is CSVVRYNEQFF. CDR3 in DNA: TGCAGCGTTGTCAGATACAATGAGCAGTTCTTC.

The gene calls are TRBV27 and TRBJ1-6; D may be TRBD1 (6 bases). Germline CDR1 reads MNHEY; CDR2 reads SMNVEV (reference sequence). V dropped 10 bases and J dropped 7 bases, with 14 bases sitting between them. The CDR3 totals 13 residues. This CDR3 is CATARQGNSPLHF. The CDR3 DNA reads as TGTGCCACCGCAAGGCAGGGGAATTCACCCCTCCACTTT.

The J gene is TRBJ1-6, the V gene TRBV3-1 (or the pseudogene TRBV3-2), with TRBD1 matching 7 bases. Germline CDR1 LGHDT, CDR2 YNNKEL (reference sequence). The CDR3 spans 12 residues. V was clipped by 4 bases and J by 10 bases; unmatched bases: 1. As DNA, the CDR3 is TGTGCCAGCAGCCCAGGGGGATCACCCCTCCACTTT. This codes for CASSPGGSPLHF.

The genes are TRBV6-1 and TRBJ2-1; TRBD2 matches 7 bases. V gave up 3 bases and J gave up 3 bases; unmatched junction bases: 5. The CDR3 runs to 15 residues. Germline V gene data show CDR1 as MNHNS and CDR2 as SASEGT. The CDR3 reads CASSEVGGYYNEQFF. As DNA, the CDR3 is TGTGCCAGCAGTGAGGTGGGGGGGTACTACAATGAGCAGTTCTTC.

V and J are TRBV19 and TRBJ2-1; D might be TRBD1 (6 bases). This CDR3 is built from 15 residues. Germline V CDR1 and CDR2: LNHDA, SQIVND (reference sequence). Trimming took off 1 base at V and 7 bases at J, with 14 bases between the two ends. In DNA, the CDR3 is TGTGCCAGTAGTATAGCCCACGGGACACAGAATGAGCAGTTCTTC. This encodes CASSIAHGTQNEQFF.

The chain couples TRBV7-6 to TRBJ1-1, with unresolved D. The CDR3 loop spans 13 amino acids. The germline gives CDR1 SGHVS, CDR2 FNYEAQ. V dropped 1 base and J dropped 1 base, with 4 bases sitting between them. CDR3 DNA: TGTGCCAGCAGCTTAGAGCAGAACACTGAAGCTTTCTTT. Translated: CASSLEQNTEAFF.

This chain connects TRBV12-5 to TRBJ1-1; 12 bases agree with TRBD1. V lost 1 base, J lost 5 bases, and 5 bases stayed unmatched. CDR3 length: 16 residues. Germline CDR1 and CDR2: LGHNT and FRNRAP. The CDR3 region has the DNA TGTGCTAGTGGTTTGGCGACGGGACAGGGGGCGACTGAAGCTTTCTTT. Protein sequence: CASGLATGQGATEAFF.

The gene calls are TRBV15 and TRBJ2-4, with 8 bases that match TRBD1. Trimming cost V 0 bases and J 1 base; bases outside gene matches: 5. Germline V gives CDR1 LNHNV, CDR2 YYDKDF (reference sequence). The CDR3 has 17 residues. The CDR3 DNA sequence: TGTGCCACCAGCAGAGACGACAGGGGACGGGCCAAAAACATTCAGTACTTC. Translated: CATSRDDRGRAKNIQYF.